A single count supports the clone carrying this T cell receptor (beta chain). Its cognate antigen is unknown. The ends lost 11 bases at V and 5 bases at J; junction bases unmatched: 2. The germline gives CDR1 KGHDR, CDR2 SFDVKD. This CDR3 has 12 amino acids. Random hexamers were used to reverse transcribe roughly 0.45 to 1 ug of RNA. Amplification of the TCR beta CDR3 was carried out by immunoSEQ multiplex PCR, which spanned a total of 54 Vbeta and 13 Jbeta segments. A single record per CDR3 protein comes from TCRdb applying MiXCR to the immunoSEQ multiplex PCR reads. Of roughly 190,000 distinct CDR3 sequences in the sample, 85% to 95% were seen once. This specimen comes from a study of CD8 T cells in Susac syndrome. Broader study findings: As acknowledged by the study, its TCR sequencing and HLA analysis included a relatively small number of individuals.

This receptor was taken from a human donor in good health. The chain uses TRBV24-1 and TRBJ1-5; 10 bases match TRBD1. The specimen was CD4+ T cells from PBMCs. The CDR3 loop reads CAIGTGDQPQHF. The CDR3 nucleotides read TGTGCCATAGGGACAGGGGATCAGCCCCAGCATTTT.